The 10 T cell receptor beta chains presented below share a single source sample, sequenced in a study of T cells in Graves' hyperthyroidism and ophthalmopathy. Amplification of TCR beta CDR3 regions used RNA as the template. HTBI primers were the set used in a first-round RT-PCR of the TCR CDR3. TCRdb analysed the multiplex PCR reads with MiXCR anew, one entry per CDR3 protein. The table lists over 350,000 distinct CDR3 sequences, roughly 14% of them singletons. The source material was blood. All receptors derive from a man between 18 and 35 years old with Graves' ophthalmopathy.

This clonotype was counted many times. This rearrangement joins TRBV30 to TRBJ2-1; D perhaps matches TRBD2 (5 bases). With 3 bases removed from V and 9 bases from J, the gap between germline ends came to 12 bases. CDR3 length: 12 residues. Germline V CDR1 and CDR2: GTSNPN, SVGIG (reference sequence). CDR3 residues: CAWRLAEAEQFF. The DNA of the CDR3 is TGTGCCTGGAGGCTCGCGGAGGCTGAGCAGTTCTTC.

This clonotype was recorded at least ten times. The J gene is TRBJ2-1, the V gene TRBV7-9; no clear D. The CDR3 spans 14 residues. CDR1 and CDR2 (germline): SEHNR, FQNEAQ (reference sequence). Trimming cost V 5 bases and J 8 bases, with 16 bases left between them. The CDR3 reads CASSEEVRVHEQFF. As DNA, the CDR3 is TGTGCCAGCAGCGAAGAGGTCCGGGTCCATGAGCAGTTCTTC.

This clonotype was counted many times. This sequence joins TRBV11-3 and TRBJ2-3; tentatively, D is TRBD1 or TRBD2 (5 bases each). The V end lost 8 bases, the J end lost 2 bases, and 14 bases lay between the germline ends. CDR3 length: 14 residues. CDR1 and CDR2 from the germline V gene are SGHNT and YENEEA. The CDR3 DNA is TGTGCCAGCGCGAGGGGTCTAGTCACAGATACGCAGTATTTT. This gives the protein CASARGLVTDTQYF. The variable domain in full, with the rest retrieved from reference TRBV11-3 and TRBJ2-3, is EAGVVQSPRYKIIEKKQPVAFWCNPISGHNTLYWYLQNLGQGPELLIRYENEEAVDDSQLPKDRFSAERLKGVDSTLKIQPAELGDSAVYLCASARGLVTDTQYFGPGTRLTVL.

This clonotype appeared many times. The chain joins TRBV3-1 to TRBJ1-4; D not resolved. V was trimmed by 2 bases and J by 8 bases, leaving 6 bases between them. Germline CDR1 and CDR2: LGHDT and YNNKEL (reference sequence). This CDR3 has 12 amino acids. For the CDR3, the DNA is TGTGCCAGCAGCCAACCCCAGGAAAAACTGTTTTTT. It codes for CASSQPQEKLFF.

This clonotype has a handful of counts. This chain uses TRBV4-1 with TRBJ2-4; 8 bases line up with TRBD1. Unmatched junction bases numbered 10, after V lost 4 bases and J lost 5 bases. The germline CDR1 and CDR2 sequences are MGHRA and YSYEKL. This CDR3 has 16 residues. Written as DNA, the CDR3 is TGCGCCAGCAGCCCCAGGGACAGGTCGAAGGAAAACATTCAGTACTTC. This gives the protein CASSPRDRSKENIQYF.

This clonotype appeared many times. This sequence joins TRBV5-1 and TRBJ2-1, with D possibly being TRBD1 (6 bases). The CDR3 spans 13 residues. V was trimmed by 0 bases and J by 10 bases, leaving 11 bases between them. CDR1 is SGHRS, CDR2 YFSETQ, per germline. This CDR3 reads CASSLASGVEQFF. The DNA for the CDR3 is TGCGCCAGCAGCTTGGCCTCAGGGGTGGAGCAGTTCTTC.

This clonotype was seen repeatedly, ten times or more. This chain joins TRBV20-1 and TRBJ1-1; 10 bases line up with TRBD1. This CDR3 is built from 14 residues. V lost 0 bases and J lost 3; bases outside the gene matches: 1. Germline CDR1 reads DFQATT; CDR2 reads SNEGSKA (reference sequence). CDR3 coding DNA: TGCAGTGCTAGAGATGGGACAGGGGACACTGAAGCTTTCTTT. Its protein is CSARDGTGDTEAFF.

In the case of this clonotype: A much bigger clone sits one base away, suggesting this may be a read error. The J gene is TRBJ1-1, the V gene TRBV11-2, with D unclear. Per the germline V gene, CDR1 is SGHAT and CDR2 is FQNNGV. This CDR3 has 13 residues. The DNA of the CDR3 is TGTGCCAGCAGCTTAGGGGAGAACACTGGAGCTTTCTTT. It encodes CASSLGENTGAFF.

In its sample, this clonotype was seen many times. The J gene is TRBJ2-3, the V gene TRBV14, with TRBD1 as a possible D gene (5 bases). V was trimmed by 2 bases and J by 4 bases, leaving 13 bases between them. The CDR3 extends over 15 amino acids. Germline-derived CDR1 and CDR2 are SGHDN and FVKESK. Written as DNA, the CDR3 is TGTGCCAGCAGCCAATTCAGGGTTATGGCAGATACGCAGTATTTT. Its protein product is CASSQFRVMADTQYF.

This clonotype was counted at least ten times. The rearrangement uses TRBV6-1 and TRBJ1-2; D is uncertain. From germline, CDR1 is MNHNS and CDR2 SASEGT. With 6 bases removed from V and 2 bases from J, the gap between germline ends came to 7 bases. The CDR3 has 12 amino acids. CDR3 sequence: CASSGVNYGYTF. CDR3 coding DNA: TGTGCCAGCAGCGGCGTGAACTATGGCTACACCTTC.